This T cell receptor (beta chain) stems from a study of STAT5B mutations in CD4+ large granular lymphocyte leukemia. On the study more broadly: Among healthy controls, a particular HLA allele went with more CDR3 'QG' motifs.

Only in-frame clones appear in the TCRdb table, and some are missing; sequencing was by immunoSEQ multiplex PCR. This sample carries under 40,000 clones, 65% to 80% of them seen once, and the ten largest clones take under 2.5%. The clonotype was recovered from a human donor in good health. The material sequenced was CD4+ T cells from blood buffy coats.

The CDR3 loop is CASSTEGGSNGELFF. In DNA form, the CDR3 reads TGCGCCAGCAGCACTGAGGGGGGTTCGAACGGGGAGCTGTTTTTT. The V gene is TRBV5-1, the J gene TRBJ2-2; D may be TRBD1 or TRBD2 (6 bases each). Germline CDR1 reads SGHRS; CDR2 reads YFSETQ. The V gene lost 4 bases and the J gene lost 7 bases, with 17 bases spanning the gap. The length of the CDR3 is 15 residues.